This T cell receptor beta chain was recovered during a study of blood T cell repertoires in COVID-19. Study overall: The United States, Italy and Spain provided the acute and convalescent COVID-19 samples.

This clone has only one observation. The V and J ends lost 1 base and 5 bases respectively, with 18 bases between them. CDR1 is LGHNA, CDR2 YSLEER, per germline. CDR3 length: 16 amino acids. Clones were read by immunoSEQ multiplex PCR, and TCRdb kept only the in-frame ones, dropping some. The table records about 91,000 clones, under 85% of them present only once. The chain couples TRBV4-3 to TRBJ2-7, with a possible D match to TRBD2 (6 bases). The TCR comes from a man in his sixties or seventies with acute or convalescent COVID-19. The source material was peripheral blood. This chain's CDR3 is CASSQGGYREPHEQYF. The CDR3 DNA sequence: TGCGCCAGCAGCCAAGGGGGTTACCGGGAGCCCCACGAGCAGTACTTC.